These 20 T cell receptor beta chains came from one sample sequenced in a study of graft-versus-host responses after intestinal transplantation listed by TCRdb under 2021. Sample time point, as interpreted from the label and publication: cells obtained before transplantation from donor or recipient. Preparation of the library involved the immunoSEQ multiplex PCR assay. Here the immuneACCESS table is served through TCRdb, limited to in-frame sequences with V and J called. Missing clones are a known gap in these copies; in checked studies unresolved V genes cover under half, and the rest lacks a known reason. This sample has around 100,000 clones in its table, and about 88% of those were observed once. Jointly, the top ten make up over 0.8% of the sample. Antigens of these TCRs are unknown. The sequencing used unstimulated CD4+ T cells sorted from spleen or lymph node cells, collected before intestinal transplant. These receptor sequences come from a human donor who received an intestinal transplant.

V gene TRBV28 combines with J gene TRBJ1-4; perhaps TRBD1 as D (5 bases). The ends were cut back, 4 bases at V and 2 bases at J, with 8 bases in the middle. CDR3 size: 14 residues. Germline lookup yields CDR1 MDHEN and CDR2 SYDVKM. CDR3 residues: CASSSGRTNEKLFF. Written as DNA, the CDR3 is TGTGCCAGCAGTTCGGGACGGACTAATGAAAAACTGTTTTTT.

The chain links TRBV11-2 to TRBJ2-3; TRBD2 might be the D (5 bases). The CDR3 totals 13 residues. In germline, CDR1 is SGHAT, CDR2 FQNNGV. V lost 0 bases and J lost 5, with 6 bases in between. The CDR3 sequence is CASSLDRGDTQYF. CDR3 coding DNA: TGTGCCAGCAGCTTAGATCGGGGAGATACGCAGTATTTT.

The genes are TRBV28 and TRBJ2-5; D gene uncertain. Trimming left V 2 bases short and J 4 bases short, with 8 bases between. The CDR3 sequence is 13 residues long. The germline gives CDR1 MDHEN, CDR2 SYDVKM. This CDR3 is CASSLLMRETQYF. CDR3 in DNA: TGTGCCAGCAGTTTACTTATGAGAGAGACCCAGTACTTC.

CDR3: CASSLGTAPYSPLHF. In DNA, the CDR3 is TGTGCCAGCAGCCTAGGGACAGCCCCTTATTCACCCCTCCACTTT. This rearrangement joins TRBV7-3 to TRBJ1-6; TRBD1 aligns across 7 bases. The CDR3 spans 15 residues. Germline V gene data show CDR1 as SGHTA and CDR2 as FQGTGA. J was trimmed by 8 bases and V by 5 bases; bases with no gene match: 9.

DNA for the CDR3: TGTGCCAGCAGCTTGGTTAGGAACACTGAAGCTTTCTTT. This gives the protein CASSLVRNTEAFF. This chain links TRBV4-2 with TRBJ1-1, with unresolved D. The CDR3 covers 13 residues. CDR1 is LGHNA and CDR2 is YNFKEQ in the germline V gene. Trimming cost V 5 bases and J 1 base, with 8 bases left between them.

This clone was observed a single time. J is TRBJ1-4 and V is TRBV5-4, with D maybe TRBD1 (5 bases). Germline V gene data show CDR1 as SGHNT and CDR2 as YYREEE (reference sequence). V dropped 1 base and J dropped 0 bases, with 16 bases sitting between them. This CDR3 is built from 18 residues. Here the CDR3 DNA reads TGTGCCAGCAGCTTGCGTCAGGGTCCCCCTGCAACTAATGAAAAACTGTTTTTT. It specifies CASSLRQGPPATNEKLFF.

This chain uses TRBV4-1 with TRBJ2-7; no clear D. CDR3 length: 18 residues. Trimming took off 0 bases at V and 0 bases at J, with 18 bases between the two ends. Germline loops: CDR1 MGHRA, CDR2 YSYEKL. In DNA, the CDR3 is TGCGCCAGCAGCCAAGATTTCCCGACGGAAAGGAGCTCCTACGAGCAGTACTTC. Translated: CASSQDFPTERSSYEQYF.

In its sample, this clone was seen once. J is TRBJ2-7 and V is TRBV5-1, with TRBD1 identical over 7 bases. This CDR3 is 15 amino acids long. V shed 0 bases and J 0 bases; nucleotides not matched to a gene: 3. Germline-derived CDR1 and CDR2 are SGHRS and YFSETQ. The CDR3 loop reads CASSLGQGYSYEQYF. DNA for the CDR3: TGCGCCAGCAGCTTGGGACAGGGATACTCCTACGAGCAGTACTTC.

The CDR3 loop reads CASHLAGKNIQYF. DNA of the CDR3: TGTGCCAGTCACCTAGCGGGCAAAAACATTCAGTACTTC. The rearrangement links TRBV6-1 to TRBJ2-4; 8 bases align to TRBD2. Looked up from germline, CDR1 is MNHNS and CDR2 is SASEGT. The CDR3 extends over 13 amino acids. V lost 9 bases and J lost 3; bases outside the gene matches: 4.

The chain has TRBV6-6 and TRBJ2-3; D gene uncertain. The CDR3 totals 13 residues. Germline CDR1 MNHNY, CDR2 SVGAGI (reference sequence). V lost 2 bases to trimming and J lost 4 bases, with 7 bases between them. CDR3 in amino acids: CASSYPPADTQYF. The CDR3, as DNA: TGTGCCAGCAGTTACCCCCCAGCAGATACGCAGTATTTT.

This chain joins TRBV7-9 and TRBJ1-1, with unresolved D. Trimming took 7 bases from V and 6 from J, leaving 15 bases between them. The CDR3 spans 13 residues. Per the germline V gene, CDR1 is SEHNR and CDR2 is FQNEAQ (reference sequence). CDR3 protein: CASTTNGRSEAFF. As DNA, the CDR3 is TGTGCCAGCACCACAAATGGCAGGTCTGAAGCTTTCTTT. Full variable domain (rest looked up from reference TRBV7-9 and TRBJ1-1): DTGVSQNPRHKITKRGQNVTFRCDPISEHNRLYWYRQTLGQGPEFLTYFQNEAQLEKSRLLSDRFSAERPKGSFSTLEIQRTEQGDSAMYLCASTTNGRSEAFFGQGTRLTVV.

The rearrangement uses TRBV29-1 and TRBJ1-2; TRBD1 aligns across 7 bases. With V trimmed by 6 bases and J by 4 bases, 8 bases remained unmatched. This CDR3 spans 13 amino acids. Germline assignment: CDR1 SQVTM and CDR2 ANQGSEA. CDR3 amino acids: CSVGQVNFYGYTF. CDR3 DNA sequence: TGCAGCGTCGGACAGGTGAACTTCTATGGCTACACCTTC.

The chain combines TRBV6-5 with TRBJ2-5; 7 bases agree with TRBD1. Per the germline V gene, CDR1 is MNHEY and CDR2 is SVGAGI. This CDR3 region has 15 residues. V was clipped by 2 bases and J by 4 bases; unmatched bases: 7. CDR3: CASSYGTARRETQYF. DNA of the CDR3: TGTGCCAGCAGTTACGGGACAGCCAGGCGAGAGACCCAGTACTTC.

This clone came up once. The chain has TRBV15 and TRBJ2-7, with 7 bases lining up with TRBD1. Germline CDR1 reads LNHNV; CDR2 reads YYDKDF (reference sequence). This CDR3 contains 16 residues. Losses at the gene ends were 3 bases for V and 3 bases for J; bases not matched to a gene: 11. CDR3 in amino acids: CATSREPRGRFYEQYF. The CDR3 bases are TGTGCCACCAGCAGGGAACCGAGGGGGCGCTTCTACGAGCAGTACTTC.

The J gene is TRBJ1-3, the V gene TRBV4-1, with D possibly TRBD1 on 5 matching bases. Trimming removed 1 base from V and 6 bases from J, with 10 bases in between. Germline loops: CDR1 MGHRA, CDR2 YSYEKL. This CDR3 is built from 14 residues. CDR3 DNA: TGCGCCAGCAGCCAAGCTGGGACTTTAAACACCATATATTTT. Its protein product is CASSQAGTLNTIYF.

There are a few counts of this clone. The CDR3 sequence is CASSKEVRDTMNTEAFF. Here the CDR3 DNA reads TGTGCCAGCAGCAAAGAAGTGCGGGACACCATGAACACTGAAGCTTTCTTT. This sequence joins TRBV21-1 and TRBJ1-1. TRBV21-1 is termed a pseudogene. This CDR3 is built from 17 residues.

The V gene is TRBV10-3, the J gene TRBJ1-2, with a possible D match to TRBD1 (6 bases). Between the trimmed V and J ends, which lost 3 bases and 4 bases, there was a span of 9 bases. The germline V gene has CDR1 ENHRY and CDR2 SYGVKD. There are 13 residues in the CDR3. In DNA, the CDR3 is TGTGCCATCAGTGAAGGGACACGCTATGGCTACACCTTC. Translation: CAISEGTRYGYTF.

CDR3 protein: CASSSQAGVGYEQYF. CDR3 bases: TGCGCCAGCAGCTCCCAAGCGGGAGTAGGCTACGAGCAGTACTTC. The genes are TRBV4-3 and TRBJ2-7; TRBD2 matches 8 bases. Germline loops: CDR1 LGHNA, CDR2 YSLEER. The CDR3 runs to 15 residues. The ends lost 5 bases at V and 3 bases at J; junction bases unmatched: 9.

The chain employs TRBV4-1 and TRBJ2-2; the match to TRBD1 covers 7 bases. CDR3 length: 17 residues. CDR1 is MGHRA and CDR2 is YSYEKL in the germline V gene. V gave up 1 base and J gave up 0 bases; unmatched junction bases: 5. The CDR3 loop is CASSQVTGAANTGELFF. DNA of the CDR3: TGCGCCAGCAGCCAAGTAACAGGGGCTGCGAACACCGGGGAGCTGTTTTTT.

V is TRBV5-4 and J is TRBJ1-2; 9 bases match TRBD1. The CDR3 is 15 amino acids. Trimming at V came to 0 bases and at J to 9 bases, leaving 9 bases not matched to a gene. CDR1 is SGHNT, CDR2 YYREEE, per germline (reference sequence). CDR3 loop: CASSLELGTGSSYTF. DNA for the CDR3: TGTGCCAGCAGCTTGGAGCTAGGGACAGGGAGTAGCTACACCTTC.